This entry concerns a single TCR beta chain. These data belong to a study of cytomegalovirus exposure and HLA in healthy donors. Primers for the PCR totalled 60 Vbeta and 13 Jbeta. Profiled with immunoSEQ multiplex PCR; TCRdb holds only in-frame clones, not every one. The table shows more than 150,000 clones, with less than 90% occurring only once. V lost 5 bases, J lost 0 bases, and 2 bases stayed unmatched. CDR1 and CDR2 (germline): MNHNS, SASEGT. The CDR3 spans 14 residues. Sequenced sample: PBMCs. The TCR comes from a girl under three years old in good health and CMV-seronegative. The V call is TRBV6-1, the J call TRBJ1-2; 8 bases match TRBD1. The CDR3 DNA is TGTGCCAGCAGTACAGGGGGATCTAACTATGGCTACACCTTC. Protein product: CASSTGGSNYGYTF.